This T cell receptor beta chain was found in a study of blood T cell repertoires in COVID-19. Background on the study: Specimens from acute and convalescent COVID-19 originated in the United States, Italy and Spain. The analysed material was cDNA or gDNA that came from T cells, B-cell-depleted T cells, or PBMCs.

Sequenced by immunoSEQ multiplex PCR; TCRdb stores in-frame clones only, minus some. The table records about 170,000 clones, approximately 84% of them present only once. Trimming took 2 bases from V and 8 from J; bases not matched to a gene: 10. The CDR3 spans 16 residues. Germline V CDR1 and CDR2: LGHNA, YNFKEQ. The sample holds a few counts of this clone. V and J are TRBV4-2 and TRBJ2-1; 9 bases are a match to TRBD2. Sequenced sample: peripheral blood. The receptor's source is a man in his forties who had recovered from COVID-19. The CDR3 protein is CASSQRAGGPEDEQFF. The CDR3 coding sequence is TGTGCCAGCAGCCAAAGGGCGGGAGGGCCAGAAGATGAGCAGTTCTTC.